The rows below give T cell receptor beta chains drawn from one sample of a study of blood T cell repertoires in COVID-19. This table comes from immunoSEQ multiplex PCR, and its TCRdb copy is limited to in-frame clones, with some not included. Of tens of thousands of clones detected, approximately 78% appear once; the ten largest clones hold 3.8%. Sample: PBMCs or T cells enriched from blood (not recorded which). The receptors stem from a woman in her thirties or forties with acute COVID-19. Both conserved end residues are part of each CDR3. Each record gives: CDR3 DNA, CDR3 protein, V gene, D gene, CDR3 length, J gene, clone size. The D gene is left open where the match is weak. The size entry is marked missing in some rows and otherwise reads once, few, many or a size class.

CDR3nt: TGTGCCAGCAGCTTAGATCAGGGATACGAGCAGTACTTC
CDR3aa: CASSLDQGYEQYF
v_gene: TRBV11-2
d_gene: NA
len: 13
j_gene: TRBJ2-7
abundance: NA

CDR3nt: TGCAGTGCTGACGGGGACAGGGAGTACTTC
CDR3aa: CSADGDREYF
v_gene: TRBV20-1
d_gene: TRBD1
len: 10
j_gene: TRBJ2-7
abundance: NA

CDR3nt: TGTGCCAGCCTTGGGCAGAACTATGGCTACACCTTC
CDR3aa: CASLGQNYGYTF
v_gene: TRBV28
d_gene: NA
len: 12
j_gene: TRBJ1-2
abundance: NA

CDR3nt: TGTGCCAGTAGTATAGATTTTACCCGACACTCCGCCGCTTTCTTT
CDR3aa: CASSIDFTRHSAAFF
v_gene: TRBV19
d_gene: NA
len: 15
j_gene: TRBJ1-1
abundance: NA

CDR3nt: TGTGCCAGCAGTCTTAGAGGGAACACCGGGGAGCTGTTTTTT
CDR3aa: CASSLRGNTGELFF
v_gene: TRBV28
d_gene: NA
len: 14
j_gene: TRBJ2-2
abundance: NA

CDR3nt: TGTGCCACCAGCAGAGTTCTAGCGGAAGAGACCCAGTACTTC
CDR3aa: CATSRVLAEETQYF
v_gene: TRBV15
d_gene: TRBD2
len: 14
j_gene: TRBJ2-5
abundance: NA

CDR3nt: TGTGCCAGCAGCCATAAGTCGTGGCCGGCCAGGGCCCAAGAGCAGTACTTC
CDR3aa: CASSHKSWPARAQEQYF
v_gene: TRBV27
d_gene: NA
len: 17
j_gene: TRBJ2-7
abundance: NA

CDR3nt: TGTGCCAGCAGCCAAGAAGATAGCGGGGGGGCGAATGAGCAGTTCTTC
CDR3aa: CASSQEDSGGANEQFF
v_gene: TRBV4-2
d_gene: TRBD2
len: 16
j_gene: TRBJ2-1
abundance: NA

CDR3nt: TGTGCCAGTAGTATTGGCGGGATAGAGGCGGATACGCAGTATTTT
CDR3aa: CASSIGGIEADTQYF
v_gene: TRBV19
d_gene: NA
len: 15
j_gene: TRBJ2-3
abundance: NA

CDR3nt: TGTGCCAGCAACCGACTAGCGGGGGGGCAGACAGATACGCAGTATTTT
CDR3aa: CASNRLAGGQTDTQYF
v_gene: TRBV27
d_gene: TRBD2
len: 16
j_gene: TRBJ2-3
abundance: NA

CDR3nt: TGTGCCAGCAGCTTAAAGCGGGGGTCGGCTGAAGCTTTCTTT
CDR3aa: CASSLKRGSAEAFF
v_gene: TRBV7-2
d_gene: NA
len: 14
j_gene: TRBJ1-1
abundance: NA

CDR3nt: TGTGCCAGCAGCCGGACAGGGCGACAAGAGACCCAGTACTTC
CDR3aa: CASSRTGRQETQYF
v_gene: TRBV5-6
d_gene: TRBD1
len: 14
j_gene: TRBJ2-5
abundance: NA

CDR3nt: TGTGCCAGCAGCTTAGCGGGCAGGGTCAATCAGCCCCAGCATTTT
CDR3aa: CASSLAGRVNQPQHF
v_gene: TRBV7-2
d_gene: NA
len: 15
j_gene: TRBJ1-5
abundance: NA

CDR3nt: TGCGCCAGCAGCTTGGTCCCACAGGGCCGGAGCTCCTATAATTCACCCCTCCACTTT
CDR3aa: CASSLVPQGRSSYNSPLHF
v_gene: TRBV5-1
d_gene: NA
len: 19
j_gene: TRBJ1-6
abundance: NA

CDR3nt: TGTGCCAGCAGTGGGGGGACTGGGGGATGGCAGCCCCAGCATTTT
CDR3aa: CASSGGTGGWQPQHF
v_gene: TRBV28
d_gene: NA
len: 15
j_gene: TRBJ1-5
abundance: once

CDR3nt: TGTGCCAGCAGCCCCGGCTACAGGGTTGAGTCCTACAATGAGCAGTTCTTC
CDR3aa: CASSPGYRVESYNEQFF
v_gene: TRBV7-9
d_gene: NA
len: 17
j_gene: TRBJ2-1
abundance: NA

CDR3nt: TGTGCCAGCAGTTTGACAACCTATGGCTACACCTTC
CDR3aa: CASSLTTYGYTF
v_gene: TRBV28
d_gene: NA
len: 12
j_gene: TRBJ1-2
abundance: NA

CDR3nt: TGTGCCCCTACTCGGGAGGGGGGTAACTATGGCTACACCTTC
CDR3aa: CAPTREGGNYGYTF
v_gene: TRBV24-1
d_gene: NA
len: 14
j_gene: TRBJ1-2
abundance: NA

CDR3nt: TGTGCCAGTAGTATAGGGGGCAGCGAAGCTTTCTTT
CDR3aa: CASSIGGSEAFF
v_gene: TRBV19
d_gene: NA
len: 12
j_gene: TRBJ1-1
abundance: NA

CDR3nt: TGCGCCAGCAGCACCAGTACAGGGCCCAATGAGCAGTTCTTC
CDR3aa: CASSTSTGPNEQFF
v_gene: TRBV4-1
d_gene: NA
len: 14
j_gene: TRBJ2-1
abundance: NA

CDR3nt: TGTGCCAGCAGCCCAGACGGGGGCTATGGCTACACCTTC
CDR3aa: CASSPDGGYGYTF
v_gene: TRBV7-9
d_gene: NA
len: 13
j_gene: TRBJ1-2
abundance: NA

CDR3nt: TGTGCCAGCAGCCCCGGGAGGTCAAACAATGAGCAGTTCTTC
CDR3aa: CASSPGRSNNEQFF
v_gene: TRBV5-4
d_gene: TRBD2
len: 14
j_gene: TRBJ2-1
abundance: NA

CDR3nt: TGTGCCAGCAGCAGTCAACAGGGAAATAATTCACCCCTCCACTTT
CDR3aa: CASSSQQGNNSPLHF
v_gene: TRBV7-6
d_gene: NA
len: 15
j_gene: TRBJ1-6
abundance: NA

CDR3nt: TGTGCCACCAGCAGGGTAGGGGAAGAGACCCAGTACTTC
CDR3aa: CATSRVGEETQYF
v_gene: TRBV15
d_gene: NA
len: 13
j_gene: TRBJ2-5
abundance: NA

CDR3nt: TGTGCCAGCAGCTTAGCTCGAGGGGGCAGGCAGCCCCAGCATTTT
CDR3aa: CASSLARGGRQPQHF
v_gene: TRBV7-8
d_gene: TRBD1
len: 15
j_gene: TRBJ1-5
abundance: NA

CDR3nt: TGTGCCAGCAGCCCAGAGACAGGGGGCAGAGAAAAACTGTTTTTT
CDR3aa: CASSPETGGREKLFF
v_gene: TRBV9
d_gene: TRBD1
len: 15
j_gene: TRBJ1-4
abundance: NA

CDR3nt: TGTGCCAGCAGCACTCGGACAGGGGGCGACGAGCAGTACTTC
CDR3aa: CASSTRTGGDEQYF
v_gene: TRBV11-1
d_gene: TRBD1
len: 14
j_gene: TRBJ2-7
abundance: NA

CDR3nt: TGTGCCAGCAGCCGCACAGGGCCTTCGAACACCGGGGAGCTGTTTTTT
CDR3aa: CASSRTGPSNTGELFF
v_gene: TRBV11-3
d_gene: NA
len: 16
j_gene: TRBJ2-2
abundance: NA

CDR3nt: TGTGCCAGCAGCGAAGATATAGTGAACACTGAAGCTTTCTTT
CDR3aa: CASSEDIVNTEAFF
v_gene: TRBV5-5
d_gene: NA
len: 14
j_gene: TRBJ1-1
abundance: few

CDR3nt: TGTGCCAGCCCCACCGGGGGTGTCAATGGCTACACCTTC
CDR3aa: CASPTGGVNGYTF
v_gene: TRBV18
d_gene: NA
len: 13
j_gene: TRBJ1-2
abundance: few

CDR3nt: TGTGCCAGCAGCCGGGGACTAGCGGTGTACAATGAGCAGTTCTTC
CDR3aa: CASSRGLAVYNEQFF
v_gene: TRBV7-9
d_gene: TRBD2
len: 15
j_gene: TRBJ2-1
abundance: NA

CDR3nt: TGTGCCAGCAGACCGGGACACGTCTCCTACGAGCAGTACTTC
CDR3aa: CASRPGHVSYEQYF
v_gene: TRBV27
d_gene: NA
len: 14
j_gene: TRBJ2-7
abundance: NA

CDR3nt: TGTGCCAGCAGCCGGGGGGGACAGATCAATCAGCCCCAGCATTTT
CDR3aa: CASSRGGQINQPQHF
v_gene: TRBV7-9
d_gene: TRBD1
len: 15
j_gene: TRBJ1-5
abundance: NA

CDR3nt: TGTGCCAGCAGTTTATCGGTTTCGGGGGGCCGGTATTTT
CDR3aa: CASSLSVSGGRYF
v_gene: TRBV27
d_gene: NA
len: 13
j_gene: TRBJ2-3
abundance: NA

CDR3nt: TGTGCCAGCAGTCCCCTGGGCAGGGGGTACGAGCAGTACTTC
CDR3aa: CASSPLGRGYEQYF
v_gene: TRBV28
d_gene: TRBD1
len: 14
j_gene: TRBJ2-7
abundance: NA

CDR3nt: TGTGCCAGCATCTTGGACAGGGGGCTCCATCAGCCCCAGCATTTT
CDR3aa: CASILDRGLHQPQHF
v_gene: TRBV28
d_gene: TRBD1
len: 15
j_gene: TRBJ1-5
abundance: NA

CDR3nt: TGTGCCAGCAGCGTATTAGCGGGGGACCAAGAGACCCAGTACTTC
CDR3aa: CASSVLAGDQETQYF
v_gene: TRBV9
d_gene: TRBD2
len: 15
j_gene: TRBJ2-5
abundance: NA

CDR3nt: TGTGCCAGCAGACGGCCAGGGGGCGGTGGTCTGTTTTTT
CDR3aa: CASRRPGGGGLFF
v_gene: TRBV28
d_gene: TRBD1
len: 13
j_gene: TRBJ1-4
abundance: NA

CDR3nt: TGTGCCAGCTCACCAGGGGCTAAATATGAGCAGTTCTTC
CDR3aa: CASSPGAKYEQFF
v_gene: TRBV18
d_gene: NA
len: 13
j_gene: TRBJ2-1
abundance: NA

CDR3nt: TGTGCCAGCAGCTTAACCCTTCGGACTGAAGCTTTCTTT
CDR3aa: CASSLTLRTEAFF
v_gene: TRBV7-3
d_gene: NA
len: 13
j_gene: TRBJ1-1
abundance: NA

CDR3nt: TGTGCCAGCAGCCAGATACAGGGGGAACTGTTTTTT
CDR3aa: CASSQIQGELFF
v_gene: TRBV3-1/TRBV3-2
d_gene: TRBD1
len: 12
j_gene: TRBJ1-4
abundance: once

CDR3nt: TGTGCCAGCAGTTTACCGACAGGCCCTGGGGAGACCCAGTACTTC
CDR3aa: CASSLPTGPGETQYF
v_gene: TRBV28
d_gene: NA
len: 15
j_gene: TRBJ2-5
abundance: NA

CDR3nt: TGTGCCAGCAGCTGGGGACAGGGCGATTACAATGAGCAGTTCTTC
CDR3aa: CASSWGQGDYNEQFF
v_gene: TRBV7-9
d_gene: TRBD1
len: 15
j_gene: TRBJ2-1
abundance: NA

CDR3nt: TGCAGTGCTAGTAGGAGGACAGGGTTTTCACCCCTCCACTTT
CDR3aa: CSASRRTGFSPLHF
v_gene: TRBV20-1
d_gene: TRBD1
len: 14
j_gene: TRBJ1-6
abundance: NA

CDR3nt: TGTGCCAGCAGCCCTAGACAGGGTATTGTAAAACTGTTTTTT
CDR3aa: CASSPRQGIVKLFF
v_gene: TRBV3-1/TRBV3-2
d_gene: TRBD1
len: 14
j_gene: TRBJ1-4
abundance: once

CDR3nt: TGTGCCAGCAGCTTGTTTCGGGGGAATACGCAGTATTTT
CDR3aa: CASSLFRGNTQYF
v_gene: TRBV5-6
d_gene: NA
len: 13
j_gene: TRBJ2-3
abundance: NA

CDR3nt: TGTGCCAGCAGTTTGATGGGAGGGGCTGGCTACACCTTC
CDR3aa: CASSLMGGAGYTF
v_gene: TRBV27
d_gene: NA
len: 13
j_gene: TRBJ1-2
abundance: NA

CDR3nt: TGTGCCAGCAGTACCCGGACAGGGGCGAACACTGAAGCTTTCTTT
CDR3aa: CASSTRTGANTEAFF
v_gene: TRBV28
d_gene: TRBD1
len: 15
j_gene: TRBJ1-1
abundance: NA

CDR3nt: TGTGCCACCAGCAGAGACAGGGGCAGTGAAGCTTTCTTT
CDR3aa: CATSRDRGSEAFF
v_gene: TRBV15
d_gene: NA
len: 13
j_gene: TRBJ1-1
abundance: NA

CDR3nt: TGCGCCAGCAGCTTATTACAGGGCACAGATACGCAGTATTTT
CDR3aa: CASSLLQGTDTQYF
v_gene: TRBV5-1
d_gene: NA
len: 14
j_gene: TRBJ2-3
abundance: NA

CDR3nt: TGTGCCAGCAGCTCCGGGACTCCCGGTCCTATCAGCACAGATACGCAGTATTTT
CDR3aa: CASSSGTPGPISTDTQYF
v_gene: TRBV7-2
d_gene: NA
len: 18
j_gene: TRBJ2-3
abundance: NA

CDR3nt: TGTGCCAGCAGCGTAGATCCGACAGGGGGCGGAGGCTATGGCTACACCTTC
CDR3aa: CASSVDPTGGGGYGYTF
v_gene: TRBV9
d_gene: TRBD1
len: 17
j_gene: TRBJ1-2
abundance: NA

CDR3nt: TGTGCCTCAAGTCGGGGGAGCGGCCACGAGCAGTACTTC
CDR3aa: CASSRGSGHEQYF
v_gene: TRBV12-5
d_gene: NA
len: 13
j_gene: TRBJ2-7
abundance: NA

CDR3nt: TGTGCTAGTGGTTTGGGGCCGATGGATGAGCAGTTCTTC
CDR3aa: CASGLGPMDEQFF
v_gene: TRBV12-5
d_gene: NA
len: 13
j_gene: TRBJ2-1
abundance: NA

CDR3nt: TGCGCCAGCAGCTCAGACCAGGGGCAGCCCCAGCATTTT
CDR3aa: CASSSDQGQPQHF
v_gene: TRBV5-1
d_gene: NA
len: 13
j_gene: TRBJ1-5
abundance: NA

CDR3nt: TGTGCCAGCAGTGACTCACTTTGGTCGCCACCCCTCCACTTT
CDR3aa: CASSDSLWSPPLHF
v_gene: TRBV6-4
d_gene: NA
len: 14
j_gene: TRBJ1-6
abundance: NA

CDR3nt: TGTGCCAGCAGCGTAACAGGGGGGAGGAGCGAAGGGACCCAGTACTTC
CDR3aa: CASSVTGGRSEGTQYF
v_gene: TRBV5-4
d_gene: TRBD1
len: 16
j_gene: TRBJ2-5
abundance: once

CDR3nt: TGTGCCAGCAGGGACCAGGGGGTTGGCACTGAAGCTTTCTTT
CDR3aa: CASRDQGVGTEAFF
v_gene: TRBV28
d_gene: TRBD1
len: 14
j_gene: TRBJ1-1
abundance: NA

CDR3nt: TGTGCCAGTAGTATAGATCACAGGGGTGGCTACACCTTC
CDR3aa: CASSIDHRGGYTF
v_gene: TRBV19
d_gene: TRBD1
len: 13
j_gene: TRBJ1-2
abundance: NA

CDR3nt: TGCGCCAGCAGCCCTACTAGCGGGAGGTTCGATGAGCAGTTCTTC
CDR3aa: CASSPTSGRFDEQFF
v_gene: TRBV5-1
d_gene: TRBD2
len: 15
j_gene: TRBJ2-1
abundance: NA